These 16 T cell receptor beta chains came from one sample sequenced in a study of blood T cell repertoires in COVID-19. Assay used: immunoSEQ multiplex PCR; TCRdb lists only in-frame clones, some missing. This table holds a few hundred thousand clones, under 90% found once. The sample was peripheral blood. These receptors were collected from a middle-aged man with acute or convalescent COVID-19.

This sequence joins TRBV3-1 (or the pseudogene TRBV3-2) and TRBJ2-1; D might be TRBD2 (6 bases). This CDR3 has 14 residues. V dropped 3 bases and J dropped 3 bases, with 9 bases sitting between them. Germline loops: CDR1 LGHDT, CDR2 YNNKEL (reference sequence). The CDR3 nucleotides are TGTGCCAGCAGCCATGCGGGGAGCTACAATGAGCAGTTCTTC. This codes for CASSHAGSYNEQFF.

This sequence joins TRBV11-3 and TRBJ2-1; the match to TRBD1 covers 9 bases. V lost 1 base to trimming and J lost 6 bases; unmatched junction nucleotides: 4. There are 15 residues in the CDR3. Germline values: CDR1 SGHNT, CDR2 YENEEA. This CDR3 is CASSLGTGVCNEQFF. Here the CDR3 DNA reads TGTGCCAGCAGCTTAGGGACAGGGGTCTGCAATGAGCAGTTCTTC.

This sequence joins TRBV9 and TRBJ2-7; possible D gene TRBD2, 5 bases. Germline CDR1 reads SGDLS; CDR2 reads YYNGEE. The CDR3 length is 14 residues. V was cut by 2 bases and J by 2 bases, with 11 bases left in between. CDR3 residues: CASSVEGLTYEQYF. The CDR3 region has the DNA TGTGCCAGCAGCGTTGAAGGACTCACCTACGAGCAGTACTTC.

This rearrangement joins TRBV5-4 to TRBJ2-1, with 7 bases that match TRBD1. Germline values: CDR1 SGHNT, CDR2 YYREEE (reference sequence). Trimming took 0 bases from V and 5 from J; bases not matched to a gene: 5. This CDR3 spans 15 amino acids. DNA of the CDR3: TGTGCCAGCAGCTTGGCCCGACAGGGACACAATGAGCAGTTCTTC. This gives the protein CASSLARQGHNEQFF.

The rearrangement joins TRBV18 to TRBJ2-2, with a tentative D call TRBD2 (5 bases). V was cut by 7 bases and J by 0 bases, with 12 bases left in between. The CDR3 length is 15 residues. Looked up from germline, CDR1 is KGHSH and CDR2 is LQKENI. The CDR3 reads CASYTGKPNTGELFF. The CDR3 DNA sequence: TGTGCCAGCTATACCGGGAAACCGAACACCGGGGAGCTGTTTTTT.

The chain uses TRBV11-1 and TRBJ2-1; TRBD2 might be the D (6 bases). The germline V gene encodes CDR1 SGHAT and CDR2 FQDESV (reference sequence). The germline V and J ends were trimmed by 3 bases and 2 bases, with 11 bases remaining between them. The CDR3 is 15 residues long. As DNA, the CDR3 is TGTGCCAGCAGCTTCGGGGCGGGGCCCTACAATGAGCAGTTCTTC. Translated: CASSFGAGPYNEQFF. The entire variable domain, with the rest obtained from reference TRBV11-1 and TRBJ2-1, is as follows: EAEVAQSPRYKITEKSQAVAFWCDPISGHATLYWYRQILGQGPELLVQFQDESVVDDSQLPKDRFSAERLKGVDSTLKIQPAELGDSAMYLCASSFGAGPYNEQFFGPGTRLTVL.

The gene calls are TRBV6-5 and TRBJ2-5; a weak D match, TRBD2 (7 bases). Trimming took off 2 bases at V and 5 bases at J, with 15 bases between the two ends. The CDR3 is 15 residues long. Germline CDR1 MNHEY, CDR2 SVGAGI. The CDR3 DNA sequence: TGTGCCAGCAGTTACGGAAGGGGGGGCCGGGAGACCCAGTACTTC. Translating it yields CASSYGRGGRETQYF.

The chain is built from TRBV7-9 and TRBJ1-2; 7 bases are shared with TRBD1. Trimming cost V 5 bases and J 6 bases; bases outside gene matches: 6. The germline V gene encodes CDR1 SEHNR and CDR2 FQNEAQ (reference sequence). The CDR3 consists of 13 residues. The CDR3 DNA reads as TGTGCCAGCAGCCCTGGACAGGCCCATGGCTACACCTTC. Protein product: CASSPGQAHGYTF.

The V call is TRBV30, the J call TRBJ2-7, with D tentatively TRBD1 (5 bases). The V end lost 2 bases, the J end lost 3 bases, and 8 bases lay between the germline ends. The germline CDR1 and CDR2 sequences are GTSNPN and SVGIG (reference sequence). The CDR3 runs 12 residues. This chain's CDR3 is CAWSFTGYEQYF. The DNA of the CDR3 is TGTGCCTGGAGTTTCACAGGCTACGAGCAGTACTTC.

The V and J genes are TRBV5-4 and TRBJ1-5; 8 positions match TRBD1. V was pared by 2 bases and J by 7 bases, with 8 bases of the junction left unmatched. CDR3 size: 15 residues. CDR1 is SGHNT and CDR2 is YYREEE in the germline V gene (reference sequence). CDR3 amino acids: CASSLDGQGRQPQHF. CDR3 DNA sequence: TGTGCCAGCAGCTTAGACGGACAGGGACGCCAGCCCCAGCATTTT.

The chain is built from TRBV10-3 and TRBJ2-3; D is perhaps TRBD2 (5 bases). V was clipped by 8 bases and J by 6 bases, with 6 bases between them. Germline-derived CDR1 and CDR2 are ENHRY and SYGVKD. The CDR3 is made up of 10 amino acids. The CDR3 loop is CAIGLDTQYF. In DNA, the CDR3 is TGTGCCATCGGACTGGATACGCAGTATTTT.

The chain's CDR3 is CASSTGTASAPLHF. In nucleotides, the CDR3 is TGTGCCAGCAGCACCGGGACAGCTTCGGCACCCCTCCACTTT. The chain joins TRBV7-3 to TRBJ1-6; TRBD1 aligns across 7 bases. The CDR3 is 14 amino acids. The V gene's germline CDR1 is SGHTA and CDR2 FQGTGA. V shed 5 bases and J 11 bases; nucleotides not matched to a gene: 9.

This rearrangement joins TRBV7-9 to TRBJ2-1; a weak D match, TRBD1 (6 bases). Deletions cut 8 bases from V and 0 bases from J, with 17 bases between. CDR3 length: 16 residues. Per the germline V gene, CDR1 is SEHNR and CDR2 is FQNEAQ (reference sequence). The CDR3: CASAPPGVSSYNEQFF. The CDR3 region has the DNA TGTGCCAGCGCTCCCCCAGGGGTCAGCTCCTACAATGAGCAGTTCTTC.

CDR3 nucleotides: TGTGCCAGCAGCTTAGGGCTGACAGGGACCAACTATGGCTACACCTTC. It yields the protein CASSLGLTGTNYGYTF. The J gene is TRBJ1-2, the V gene TRBV7-8; 7 bases line up with TRBD1. The CDR3 extends over 16 amino acids. V trimming: 1 base; J trimming: 2 bases; junction bases outside the gene matches: 7. Looked up from germline, CDR1 is SGHVS and CDR2 is FQNEAQ.

J is TRBJ2-5 and V is TRBV19; 8 positions agree with TRBD1. V was clipped by 3 bases and J by 3 bases; unmatched bases: 0. This CDR3 region has 13 residues. The germline V gene encodes CDR1 LNHDA and CDR2 SQIVND (reference sequence). CDR3 residues: CASSMDREETQYF. The DNA for the CDR3 is TGTGCCAGTAGTATGGACAGGGAAGAGACCCAGTACTTC.

This rearrangement joins TRBV7-2 to TRBJ1-2; TRBD1 agrees at 7 bases. The germline V gene encodes CDR1 SGHTA and CDR2 FQGNSA. The CDR3 sequence is 14 residues long. Trimming at V came to 4 bases and at J to 3 bases, leaving 5 bases not matched to a gene. CDR3 in amino acids: CASSSSGTDYGYTF. The DNA of the CDR3 is TGTGCCAGCAGCTCGTCCGGGACAGACTATGGCTACACCTTC.